This T cell receptor beta chain was captured in a study of shared clonotypes between healthy human individuals. Study background: For every donor, three CD4 naive, three CD4 memory, two CD8 naive and one CD8 memory plates were used. Regarding the study as a whole: Of the naive CD4 clonotypes, approximately 5% were shared across several donors. Rarefaction gave evidence that sorted-subset sequencing remained incomplete despite large depth.

The authors split each subset's genomic DNA evenly across several immunoSEQ plates. Method: immunoSEQ multiplex PCR; TCRdb's copy keeps in-frame clones and lacks some. The sample yields around 2.3 million clones, approximately 96% seen once. Note on this clone: Antigen specificity is unknown.

Trimming took 5 bases from V and 5 from J, leaving 13 bases between them. There are 13 residues in the CDR3. The germline CDR1 and CDR2 sequences are LNHDA and SQIVND (reference sequence). Sequencing was done on a sample of naive CD4+ T cells sorted from blood. The sample's subset: CD45RA+ positively selected. This receptor was obtained from a man aged 18 to 30 in good health. The chain employs TRBV19 and TRBJ2-7; D may be TRBD2 (6 bases). For the CDR3, the DNA is TGTGCCAGTAGTGCCCAGGGAGGAGACGAGCAGTACTTC. This sequence encodes CASSAQGGDEQYF.